A single sample gave rise to the 28 T cell receptor beta chains below, sequenced in a study of blood T cells in healthy people across ages. The second PCR ran about 6 to 12 cycles with a sample-barcoded 5' primer and J-beta primers. TCRdb called the 5' RACE reads again in MiXCR, with one record for every CDR3 protein. The sample includes more than 650,000 distinct CDR3 sequences, over 20% of them seen just once. The sequencing input was blood. The receptors here all came from a man between 65 and 85 years old in good health.

The table lists this clonotype with many counts. The V call is TRBV12-3 or TRBV12-4, the J call TRBJ1-1; possible D gene TRBD1, 5 bases. There are 14 residues in the CDR3. With 7 bases removed from V and 0 bases from J, the gap between germline ends came to 12 bases. CDR3 protein: CASTLRGLNTEAFF. DNA of the CDR3: TGTGCCAGCACCCTTAGGGGCCTGAACACTGAAGCTTTCTTT.

The CDR3 DNA is TGTGCCAGCAGCCAAGATCTAACACAGGGGGTAGAGACCCAGTACTTC. Translating it yields CASSQDLTQGVETQYF. This chain connects TRBV7-2 to TRBJ2-5; 8 bases fit TRBD1. CDR1 SGHTA and CDR2 FQGNSA come from the germline V gene. After removal of 5 bases from V and 4 bases from J, the junction contained 12 bases not matched to a gene. This CDR3 contains 16 residues.

This clonotype was seen a handful of times. V and J are TRBV6-5 and TRBJ1-2; TRBD1 aligns across 7 bases. Germline-derived CDR1 and CDR2 are MNHEY and SVGAGI. The ends lost 2 bases at V and 8 bases at J; junction bases unmatched: 8. This CDR3 has 14 amino acids. For the CDR3, the DNA is TGTGCCAGCAGTTACGGGGGCAAGACAGGGGGCTACACCTTC. Amino acids: CASSYGGKTGGYTF.

The chain carries TRBV3-1 and TRBJ2-3; no reliable D call. The CDR3 loop spans 16 amino acids. Germline CDR1 is LGHDT and CDR2 is YNNKEL (reference sequence). The germline V and J ends were trimmed by 0 bases and 6 bases, with 16 bases remaining between them. CDR3 loop: CASSQDLIGVRDTQYF. The CDR3 nucleotides read TGTGCCAGCAGCCAAGATCTAATTGGGGTACGGGATACGCAGTATTTT.

Many counts were recorded for this clonotype. This rearrangement joins TRBV7-3 to TRBJ2-2; D gene unclear. Germline V gene sequence: CDR1 SGHTA, CDR2 FQGTGA. Trimming removed 1 base from V and 4 bases from J, with 4 bases in between. This CDR3 region has 13 residues. CDR3: CASSLSVTGELFF. DNA of the CDR3: TGTGCCAGCAGCTTAAGTGTCACCGGGGAGCTGTTTTTT.

The chain employs TRBV9 and TRBJ2-5, with TRBD1 as a possible D gene (5 bases). With 2 bases removed from V and 0 bases from J, the gap between germline ends came to 14 bases. This CDR3 is built from 16 residues. CDR1 SGDLS and CDR2 YYNGEE come from the germline V gene. As DNA, the CDR3 is TGTGCCAGCAGCGTCTTAGGGGTGACGGACCAAGAGACCCAGTACTTC. It encodes CASSVLGVTDQETQYF.

This clonotype was observed at least ten times. The chain is built from TRBV7-9 and TRBJ1-4; no firm D call. V shed 5 bases and J shed 0 bases, with 7 bases lying between them. Germline CDR1 SEHNR, CDR2 FQNEAQ (reference sequence). The CDR3 totals 14 residues. The CDR3 region is CASSPEATNEKLFF. CDR3 DNA sequence: TGTGCCAGCAGCCCCGAAGCAACTAATGAAAAACTGTTTTTT.

V and J are TRBV12-3 or TRBV12-4 and TRBJ2-3; D is unresolved. V lost 5 bases and J lost 9, with 9 bases in between. This CDR3 is built from 11 residues. As DNA, the CDR3 is TGTGCCAGCAGTGAACATAGCACGCAGTATTTT. It encodes CASSEHSTQYF.

The rearrangement uses TRBV7-9 and TRBJ2-7, with 13 nucleotides matching TRBD2. Germline lookup yields CDR1 SEHNR and CDR2 FQNEAQ (reference sequence). With V trimmed by 5 bases and J by 6 bases, 4 bases remained unmatched. This CDR3 is 14 amino acids long. CDR3 in DNA: TGTGCCAGCAGCGTAGGACTAGCGGGAGTCGAGCAGTACTTC. Residues: CASSVGLAGVEQYF.

This clonotype was seen only a few times. The V call is TRBV7-9, the J call TRBJ2-7; D is ambiguous. Germline loops: CDR1 SEHNR, CDR2 FQNEAQ (reference sequence). CDR3 size: 15 residues. Between the trimmed V and J ends, which lost 5 bases and 0 bases, there was a span of 14 bases. The CDR3 sequence: CASSLDGAPSYEQYF. The CDR3 bases are TGTGCCAGCAGCCTTGATGGAGCCCCCTCCTACGAGCAGTACTTC.

This clonotype was observed a few times. The chain's CDR3 is CASSFSSTILGEKLFF. CDR3 DNA sequence: TGTGCCAGCAGTTTTTCCTCGACAATTTTGGGGGAAAAACTGTTTTTT. V and J are TRBV12-3 or TRBV12-4 and TRBJ1-4, with D uncertain. Trimming shortened V by 3 bases and J by 8 bases, and 19 bases separated the two germline ends. The CDR3 is made up of 16 amino acids.

This clonotype was seen only a few times. The chain joins TRBV7-9 to TRBJ1-2; the match to TRBD1 covers 10 bases. Germline assignment: CDR1 SEHNR and CDR2 FQNEAQ (reference sequence). V shed 4 bases and J 1 base; nucleotides not matched to a gene: 3. The CDR3 is 15 residues long. CDR3 sequence (DNA): TGTGCCAGCAGCTCCGGGACAGGGGATAACTATGGCTACACCTTC. It translates to CASSSGTGDNYGYTF.

This clonotype was seen once. V is TRBV2 and J is TRBJ2-2; a weak D match, TRBD2 (6 bases). Germline V CDR1 and CDR2: SNHLY, FYNNEI. V was clipped by 4 bases and J by 0 bases, with 9 bases between them. The CDR3 length is 15 residues. CDR3 coding DNA: TGTGCCAGCAGTGGGGACTCACCGAACACCGGGGAGCTGTTTTTT. This codes for CASSGDSPNTGELFF.

The gene calls are TRBV2 and TRBJ2-3; D ambiguous. The V gene's germline CDR1 is SNHLY and CDR2 FYNNEI. V gave up 8 bases and J gave up 0 bases, with 12 bases separating them. The CDR3 consists of 14 residues. CDR3 nucleotides: TGTGCCAGCCGATCAGCGTCTAGCACAGATACGCAGTATTTT. It is translated as CASRSASSTDTQYF.

Only a few counts were recorded for this clonotype. V gene TRBV18 combines with J gene TRBJ2-5, with D uncertain. Germline CDR1 is KGHSH and CDR2 is LQKENI. The CDR3 has 14 residues. Trimming stripped 4 bases from V and 2 bases from J, with 11 bases between. The CDR3 region is CASSHGRRQETQYF. As DNA, the CDR3 is TGTGCCAGCTCACATGGACGGCGGCAAGAGACCCAGTACTTC.

This sequence joins TRBV12-3 or TRBV12-4 and TRBJ2-1, with a tentative D call TRBD2 (6 bases). Deletions cut 5 bases from V and 8 bases from J, with 19 bases between. This CDR3 spans 15 amino acids. CDR3 residues: CASSTAGTPGDEQFF. CDR3 in DNA: TGTGCCAGCAGTACAGCCGGGACTCCAGGCGATGAGCAGTTCTTC.

This clonotype was counted between two and nine times. This sequence joins TRBV20-1 and TRBJ1-6; 8 nucleotides agree with TRBD1. V was clipped by 6 bases and J by 10 bases; unmatched bases: 14. The CDR3 contains 15 residues. CDR1 and CDR2 from the germline V gene are DFQATT and SNEGSKA (reference sequence). The CDR3 DNA is TGCAGTGCCACCCAGGACAGGGCCAGAAAGTCACCCCTCCACTTT. Translating it yields CSATQDRARKSPLHF.

The gene calls are TRBV20-1 and TRBJ1-5; 8 bases fit TRBD1. Germline lookup yields CDR1 DFQATT and CDR2 SNEGSKA (reference sequence). This CDR3 is built from 14 residues. Unmatched junction bases numbered 6, after V lost 2 bases and J lost 6 bases. The CDR3 sequence: CSARKTGEGQPQHF. The CDR3 DNA is TGCAGTGCTAGAAAGACAGGGGAAGGTCAGCCCCAGCATTTT.

This clonotype was seen only a few times. The chain's CDR3 is CASSPSASGANVLTF. CDR3 bases: TGCGCCAGCAGCCCTTCAGCATCTGGGGCCAACGTCCTGACTTTC. This chain joins TRBV5-1 and TRBJ2-6, with no clear D. CDR1 SGHRS and CDR2 YFSETQ come from the germline V gene. Trimming shortened V by 4 bases and J by 1 base, and 9 bases separated the two germline ends. CDR3 length equals 15 residues.

The V call is TRBV12-3 or TRBV12-4, the J call TRBJ1-2; no clear D. The CDR3 loop spans 12 amino acids. Trimming left V 6 bases short and J 6 bases short, with 11 bases between. CDR3 amino acids: CASRFRWDGYTF. CDR3 coding DNA: TGTGCCAGCAGATTCCGCTGGGATGGCTACACCTTC.

The rearrangement uses TRBV28 and TRBJ1-6, with unresolved D. This CDR3 is built from 11 residues. CDR1 and CDR2 (germline): MDHEN, SYDVKM. Trimming removed 6 bases from V and 17 bases from J, with 14 bases in between. CDR3 residues: CASRLGPTIHF. The CDR3 bases are TGTGCCAGCAGACTCGGACCGACGATCCACTTT.

This clonotype was counted a few times. The chain joins TRBV12-3 or TRBV12-4 to TRBJ2-5; TRBD2 matches 7 bases. Germline trimming cut 7 bases from V and 0 bases from J; bases unmatched to any gene: 11. This CDR3 contains 16 residues. The CDR3 coding sequence is TGTGCCAGCATCCCCGGGGTGGGAGGGTACCAAGAGACCCAGTACTTC. Protein sequence: CASIPGVGGYQETQYF.

This clonotype has more than one count but fewer than ten. V and J are TRBV12-3 or TRBV12-4 and TRBJ1-2; 9 bases fit TRBD1. Trimming took 6 bases from V and 4 from J; bases not matched to a gene: 6. The CDR3 loop spans 14 amino acids. The CDR3 DNA is TGTGCCAGCAGGACGACGACAGGGGGCTATGGCTACACCTTC. Protein: CASRTTTGGYGYTF.

The J gene is TRBJ1-1, the V gene TRBV30; perhaps TRBD1 as D (5 bases). The CDR3 covers 12 residues. V was trimmed by 2 bases and J by 2 bases, leaving 6 bases between them. Germline values: CDR1 GTSNPN, CDR2 SVGIG (reference sequence). CDR3 amino acids: CAWSRTNTEAFF. In DNA form, the CDR3 reads TGTGCCTGGAGTCGGACAAACACTGAAGCTTTCTTT.

The chain links TRBV6-2 or TRBV6-3 to TRBJ2-1; D not resolved. The germline gives CDR1 MNHEY, CDR2 SVGEGT. Trimming took 10 bases from V and 0 from J, leaving 22 bases between them. This CDR3 is 17 amino acids long. CDR3 in DNA: TGTGCCACCACAGTAGAAGGGCGGCCCTTCTCCTACAATGAGCAGTTCTTC. Translated, it gives CATTVEGRPFSYNEQFF.

This clonotype was detected only a few times. The J gene is TRBJ1-5, the V gene TRBV20-1, with 8 nucleotides matching TRBD1. CDR3 size: 14 residues. Per the germline V gene, CDR1 is DFQATT and CDR2 is SNEGSKA (reference sequence). Trimming removed 5 bases from V and 7 bases from J; junction bases left unmatched: 10. The CDR3 protein is CSAVNPGGHQPQHF. The CDR3 nucleotides are TGCAGTGCTGTGAACCCAGGGGGCCACCAGCCCCAGCATTTT.

V is TRBV12-3 or TRBV12-4 and J is TRBJ2-3, with 9 positions matching TRBD1. Trimming at V came to 4 bases and at J to 3 bases, leaving 5 bases not matched to a gene. CDR3 size: 15 residues. The CDR3 reads CASSSGTGITDTQYF. The CDR3 bases are TGTGCCAGCAGTTCCGGGACAGGGATAACAGATACGCAGTATTTT.

This rearrangement joins TRBV28 to TRBJ1-5; D is unclear. This CDR3 region has 13 residues. The germline gives CDR1 MDHEN, CDR2 SYDVKM. Trimming left V 8 bases short and J 1 base short, with 9 bases between. The CDR3 DNA reads as TGTGCCAGCTCAGCCTGGAGCAATCAGCCCCAGCATTTT. This gives the protein CASSAWSNQPQHF.